This section outlines one T cell receptor beta chain sequence together with its context. The target antigen is unknown. The sample belongs to a study of T cells in localized non-small cell lung cancer. Some clones are missing from TCRdb's copy, which holds only in-frame ones; the method was immunoSEQ multiplex PCR. The sample lists 1,200 to 1,500 clones; roughly a fifth were seen once. The adjacent lung that was sampled lay at least 2 cm from the tumor margin and showed no atypia. The CDR3 covers 14 residues. Germline assignment: CDR1 MDHEN and CDR2 SYDVKM. Trimming removed 4 bases from V and 2 bases from J, with 11 bases in between. Broader study findings: Only one tumor region went through sequencing, so heterogeneity may still be there. Density of T cells in blood, when higher, went with longer overall survival. Adjacent lung had a median about 55 of the 100 largest tumor clones.

The sequence came from a male donor older than 55 with stage I squamous cell lung carcinoma. The chain carries TRBV28 and TRBJ1-2; a weak D match, TRBD1 (5 bases). This sample comprised normal lung tissue next to the tumor, obtained before any cancer treatment. The CDR3 protein is CASSWATANYGYTF. Written as DNA, the CDR3 is TGTGCCAGCAGTTGGGCGACAGCCAACTATGGCTACACCTTC.